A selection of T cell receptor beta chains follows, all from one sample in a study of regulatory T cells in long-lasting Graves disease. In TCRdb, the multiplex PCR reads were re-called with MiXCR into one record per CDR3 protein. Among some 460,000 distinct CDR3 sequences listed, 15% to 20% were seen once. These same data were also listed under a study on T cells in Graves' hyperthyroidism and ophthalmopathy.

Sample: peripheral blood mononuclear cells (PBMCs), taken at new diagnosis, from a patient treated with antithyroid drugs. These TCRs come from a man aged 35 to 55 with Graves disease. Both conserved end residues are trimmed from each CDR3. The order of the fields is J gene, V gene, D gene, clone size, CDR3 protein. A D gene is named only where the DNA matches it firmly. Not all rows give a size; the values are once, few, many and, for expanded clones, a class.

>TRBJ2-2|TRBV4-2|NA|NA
ASSQDPGGAGELF
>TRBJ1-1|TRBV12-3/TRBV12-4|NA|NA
ASSDRGGAF
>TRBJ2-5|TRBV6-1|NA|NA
ASKELGGQQETQY
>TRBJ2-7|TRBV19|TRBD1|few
ASSMFRDRGYEQY
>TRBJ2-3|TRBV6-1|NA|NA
ASSPGLRADTQY
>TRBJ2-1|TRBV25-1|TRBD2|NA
ASSELGAGGGNEQF
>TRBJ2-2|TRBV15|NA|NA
ATSGSYTGELF
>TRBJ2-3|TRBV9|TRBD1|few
ASSATGGGPTDTQY
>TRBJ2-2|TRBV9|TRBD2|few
ASSGELWTSGSRTGELF
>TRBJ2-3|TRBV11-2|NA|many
ASSLVAADTQY
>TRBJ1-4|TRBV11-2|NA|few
ASSLNGATNEKLF
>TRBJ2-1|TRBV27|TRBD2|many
ASSLLSGSAYNEQF
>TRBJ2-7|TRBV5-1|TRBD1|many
ASSSRDRGSEQY
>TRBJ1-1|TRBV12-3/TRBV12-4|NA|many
ASSPGGTEAF
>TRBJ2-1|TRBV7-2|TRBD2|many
ASSRAGGDYNEQF
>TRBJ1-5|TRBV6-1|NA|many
ASSEPRDRV
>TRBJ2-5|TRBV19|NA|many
ASSQQGPRSVAQY
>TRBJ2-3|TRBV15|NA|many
ATSRTGTDTQY
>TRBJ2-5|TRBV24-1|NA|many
ATSDLPGLGQETQY
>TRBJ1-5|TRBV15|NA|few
ATSRDFSQGMGSNQPQH
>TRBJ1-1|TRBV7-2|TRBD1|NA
ASSPRGQGLIEAF
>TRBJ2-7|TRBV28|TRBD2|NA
ASSPLTSGNPEQY
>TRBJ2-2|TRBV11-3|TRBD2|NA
ASSLGVGTSGRTGELF
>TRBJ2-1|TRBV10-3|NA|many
AIVSGYNEQF
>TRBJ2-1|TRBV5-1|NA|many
ASSLTSITYNEQF
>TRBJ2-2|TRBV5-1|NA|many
ASSPWGPNTGELF
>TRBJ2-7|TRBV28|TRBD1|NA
ASSRDRGSVYEQY
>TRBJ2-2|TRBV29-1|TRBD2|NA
SVGTSGSTGELF
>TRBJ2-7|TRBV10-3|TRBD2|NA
AIRQKRDSYEQY
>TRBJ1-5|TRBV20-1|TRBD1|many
SASLDREWQPQH
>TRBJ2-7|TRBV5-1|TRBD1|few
ASSLGTGYREQY
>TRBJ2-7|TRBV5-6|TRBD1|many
ASSGGTGNLHEQY
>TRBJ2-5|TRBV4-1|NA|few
ASRSTPGFSQETQY
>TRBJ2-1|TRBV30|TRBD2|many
AWSGTSGTNEQF
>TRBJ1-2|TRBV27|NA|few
ASSKLAPNYGYT
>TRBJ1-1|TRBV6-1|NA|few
ASTSEGGITEAF
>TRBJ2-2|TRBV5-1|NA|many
ASSLGEYTGELF